These 28 T cell receptor beta chains came from one sample sequenced in a study of blood T cell repertoires in COVID-19. Assay: immunoSEQ multiplex PCR; the TCRdb copy retains only in-frame clones and omits some. The table has approximately 200,000 clones, 70% to 90% seen once. The sequencing sample was made of PBMCs or T cells enriched from blood (not recorded which). Receptors originate from a man between 35 and 55 years old who had recovered from COVID-19.

The chain combines TRBV5-1 with TRBJ2-7; 8 nucleotides align to TRBD1. Germline values: CDR1 SGHRS, CDR2 YFSETQ. The CDR3 length is 14 residues. V trimming: 5 bases; J trimming: 2 bases; junction bases outside the gene matches: 6. The CDR3 DNA reads TGCGCCAGCAGTACCGGGACAGGAGCCTACGAGCAGTACTTC. Protein product: CASSTGTGAYEQYF.

This clone was detected once. The chain employs TRBV19 and TRBJ1-4, with no clear D. Germline-derived CDR1 and CDR2 are LNHDA and SQIVND (reference sequence). The CDR3 sequence is 16 residues long. The V gene lost 2 bases and the J gene lost 0 bases, with 10 bases spanning the gap. The CDR3 sequence: CASSIRRAPTNEKLFF. The CDR3 DNA sequence: TGTGCCAGTAGTATACGGAGGGCACCAACTAATGAAAAACTGTTTTTT. The entire variable domain, with the rest obtained from reference TRBV19 and TRBJ1-4, is as follows: DGGITQSPKYLFRKEGQNVTLSCEQNLNHDAMYWYRQDPGQGLRLIYYSQIVNDFQKGDIAEGYSVSREKKESFPLTVTSAQKNPTAFYLCASSIRRAPTNEKLFFGSGTQLSVL.

The rearrangement joins TRBV12-5 to TRBJ2-3; TRBD1 matches 9 bases. V shed 1 base and J 2 bases; nucleotides not matched to a gene: 7. CDR1 and CDR2 from the germline V gene are LGHNT and FRNRAP. The CDR3 is 17 amino acids. The CDR3 loop is CASGLATGGLSTDTQYF. The DNA of the CDR3 is TGTGCTAGTGGTTTGGCAACAGGGGGCCTTTCCACAGATACGCAGTATTTT.

The V gene is TRBV3-1 (or the pseudogene TRBV3-2), the J gene TRBJ2-3, with D perhaps matching TRBD2 (5 bases). The V end was cut by 2 bases, the J end by 5 bases, with 14 bases between. The length of the CDR3 is 15 residues. In germline, CDR1 is LGHDT, CDR2 YNNKEL (reference sequence). This CDR3 reads CASSQFGNRGDTQYF. The CDR3 coding sequence is TGTGCCAGCAGCCAATTCGGCAACCGGGGAGATACGCAGTATTTT.

The rearrangement links TRBV5-4 to TRBJ2-5; the match to TRBD2 covers 8 bases. Germline V gives CDR1 SGHNT, CDR2 YYREEE (reference sequence). With 1 base clipped from V and 1 base from J, the junction kept 9 bases outside the gene matches. The length of the CDR3 is 17 residues. In nucleotides, the CDR3 is TGTGCCAGCAGCTTGTGGGGTTCGAGCGGGGGCCAAGAGACCCAGTACTTC. It yields the protein CASSLWGSSGGQETQYF.

Notes on this clone: One junction end disagrees with the germline gene, perhaps due to a read error. V usage is TRBV6-1 and J usage is TRBJ2-1; 10 nucleotides align to TRBD2. The germline V gene encodes CDR1 MNHNS and CDR2 SASEGT. The CDR3 contains 15 residues. CDR3: CASSKAGGLADEQFF. The CDR3 DNA reads as TGTGCCAGCAGTAAAGCGGGGGGGCTCGCTGATGAGCAGTTCTTC.

The chain combines TRBV9 with TRBJ1-4; 7 bases match TRBD1. This CDR3 region has 14 residues. Germline CDR1 is SGDLS and CDR2 is YYNGEE. The J segment lost 8 bases and the V segment lost 3 bases, leaving 7 bases of the junction unmatched. CDR3 bases: TGTGCCAGCAGCGGACAGGGAAGAAGAGAAAAACTGTTTTTT. This gives the protein CASSGQGRREKLFF.

The V and J genes are TRBV6-4 and TRBJ2-1; a possible D gene is TRBD2 (5 bases). The CDR3 runs to 14 residues. Deletions cut 4 bases from V and 9 bases from J, with 16 bases between. CDR1 and CDR2 (germline): MRHNA, SNTAGT. CDR3 region: CASSVEAVGAEQFF. The CDR3 bases are TGTGCCAGCAGTGTGGAGGCAGTGGGTGCTGAGCAGTTCTTC.

V and J are TRBV5-1 and TRBJ2-1; weak D call: TRBD1 (6 bases). V was pared by 0 bases and J by 6 bases, with 13 bases between. CDR1 is SGHRS and CDR2 is YFSETQ in the germline V gene. The CDR3 contains 15 residues. The CDR3 DNA reads as TGCGCCAGCAGCTTGGAGGTGACAGGTCCCAATGAGCAGTTCTTC. It codes for CASSLEVTGPNEQFF.

The V call is TRBV18, the J call TRBJ1-2; the D gene is possibly TRBD1 (6 bases). CDR1 is KGHSH and CDR2 is LQKENI in the germline V gene. V was trimmed by 8 bases and J by 7 bases, leaving 17 bases between them. CDR3 size: 13 residues. CDR3 coding DNA: TGTGCCAGCCAACGGACGCAAGGGGGTGGCTACACCTTC. This encodes CASQRTQGGGYTF.

A few counts support this clone. V usage is TRBV18 and J usage is TRBJ2-2; 10 nucleotides match TRBD1. Germline CDR1 reads KGHSH; CDR2 reads LQKENI. J was trimmed by 2 bases and V by 3 bases; bases with no gene match: 3. The CDR3 spans 16 residues. The CDR3 DNA is TGTGCCAGCTCACCCATGACAGGGGGCAACACCGGGGAGCTGTTTTTT. The encoded protein is CASSPMTGGNTGELFF.

Of note for this clone: Other DNA sequences in the same sample also yield this CDR3. The V gene is TRBV11-2, the J gene TRBJ1-1; TRBD1 is a possible D gene (5 bases). There are 13 residues in the CDR3. Between the trimmed V and J ends, which lost 5 bases and 0 bases, there was a span of 7 bases. The germline CDR1 and CDR2 sequences are SGHAT and FQNNGV. CDR3 in DNA: TGTGCCAGCAGCCCGGGGGTGAACACTGAAGCTTTCTTT. This sequence encodes CASSPGVNTEAFF.

V usage is TRBV15 and J usage is TRBJ2-6; TRBD2 matches at 7 bases. With V trimmed by 7 bases and J by 0 bases, 6 bases remained unmatched. Germline-derived CDR1 and CDR2 are LNHNV and YYDKDF (reference sequence). This CDR3 spans 16 amino acids. The CDR3 sequence: CATKRDSLSGANVLTF. The DNA for the CDR3 is TGTGCCACCAAGCGGGATTCACTCTCTGGGGCCAACGTCCTGACTTTC.

This rearrangement joins TRBV23-1 to TRBJ1-1; possibly TRBD1 for D (5 bases). TRBV23-1 is designated an ORF whose function remains uncertain. V was clipped by 0 bases and J by 1 base, with 18 bases between them. The CDR3 has 18 residues. The chain's CDR3 is CASSQSVLAIRGNTEAFF. DNA of the CDR3: TGCGCCAGCAGTCAATCAGTCCTGGCGATAAGGGGGAACACTGAAGCTTTCTTT.

This chain connects TRBV7-3 to TRBJ1-1; 9 nucleotides align to TRBD1. The CDR3 is 13 amino acids. The V and J ends lost 2 bases and 11 bases, in that order; junction bases with no gene match: 6. Germline V gene sequence: CDR1 SGHTA, CDR2 FQGTGA. This CDR3 is CASSLDTGGSAFF. The CDR3 nucleotides read TGTGCCAGCAGCTTAGATACAGGGGGCTCGGCTTTCTTT.

The V and J genes are TRBV5-1 and TRBJ2-1, with 7 bases identical to TRBD1. Trimming took 3 bases from V and 5 from J; bases not matched to a gene: 5. CDR1 is SGHRS, CDR2 YFSETQ, per germline. The CDR3 spans 14 residues. CDR3 nucleotides: TGCGCCAGCAGCTGGGGACAGCTTAACAATGAGCAGTTCTTC. Its protein product is CASSWGQLNNEQFF.

The V gene is TRBV2, the J gene TRBJ2-1, with a possible D match to TRBD2 (6 bases). The CDR3 contains 16 residues. V lost 2 bases and J lost 7, with 18 bases in between. Germline values: CDR1 SNHLY, CDR2 FYNNEI. CDR3 amino acids: CASSEFSGGRTNEQFF. The CDR3 DNA follows: TGTGCCAGCAGTGAATTTTCAGGAGGGAGGACGAATGAGCAGTTCTTC. The whole variable domain, filled in from reference TRBV2 and TRBJ2-1, reads EPEVTQTPSHQVTQMGQEVILRCVPISNHLYFYWYRQILGQKVEFLVSFYNNEISEKSEIFDDQFSVERPDGSNFTLKIRSTKLEDSAMYFCASSEFSGGRTNEQFFGPGTRLTVL.

The V gene is TRBV29-1, the J gene TRBJ2-3, with 12 bases that match TRBD2. The CDR3 covers 14 residues. J was trimmed by 5 bases and V by 8 bases; bases with no gene match: 8. CDR1 SQVTM and CDR2 ANQGSEA come from the germline V gene. The CDR3 DNA is TGCAGCATCCTGACTAGCGGGAGACAAGATACGCAGTATTTT. Encoded protein: CSILTSGRQDTQYF.

The rearrangement joins TRBV4-1 to TRBJ2-3, with D possibly being TRBD1 (5 bases). The CDR3 length is 15 residues. The germline gives CDR1 MGHRA, CDR2 YSYEKL. V was pared by 2 bases and J by 3 bases, with 12 bases between. CDR3 loop: CASSQRQGITDTQYF. The CDR3 nucleotides are TGCGCCAGCAGCCAAAGGCAGGGAATTACAGATACGCAGTATTTT.

The genes are TRBV5-5 and TRBJ1-5; D is perhaps TRBD1 (5 bases). The V gene's germline CDR1 is SGHKS and CDR2 YYEKEE (reference sequence). Deletions cut 7 bases from V and 2 bases from J, with 13 bases between. CDR3 length: 14 amino acids. Here the CDR3 DNA reads TGTGCCAGCTCCCCGACAGTTGGCAATCAGCCCCAGCATTTT. It encodes CASSPTVGNQPQHF. Together with reference TRBV5-5 and TRBJ1-5, the CDR3 gives the full variable domain: DAGVTQSPTHLIKTRGQQVTLRCSPISGHKSVSWYQQVLGQGPQFIFQYYEKEERGRGNFPDRFSARQFPNYSSELNVNALLLGDSALYLCASSPTVGNQPQHFGDGTRLSIL.

This clone was detected only a few times. The chain has TRBV19 and TRBJ1-2; D is undetermined. The V end lost 10 bases, the J end lost 3 bases, and 3 bases lay between the germline ends. The V gene's germline CDR1 is LNHDA and CDR2 SQIVND (reference sequence). The CDR3 is 9 residues long. For the CDR3, the DNA is TGTGCCACTTACTATGGCTACACCTTC. Its protein is CATYYGYTF.

The chain combines TRBV27 with TRBJ1-1, with D possibly matching TRBD1 (6 bases). This CDR3 comprises 14 residues. Trimming cost V 3 bases and J 4 bases, with 12 bases left between them. The germline V gene has CDR1 MNHEY and CDR2 SMNVEV (reference sequence). The CDR3, as DNA: TGTGCCAGCAGTTTTGGCAGGGGAGCCACTGAAGCTTTCTTT. Encoded protein: CASSFGRGATEAFF.

The J gene is TRBJ1-2, the V gene TRBV9; no definite D call. The CDR3 spans 15 residues. Per germline, CDR1 SGDLS and CDR2 YYNGEE. V was shortened by 0 bases and J by 7 bases, with 16 bases between the two germline ends. The CDR3 DNA sequence: TGTGCCAGCAGCGTAGAGCCGACCGGACTTGCTGGCTACACCTTC. Amino acid sequence: CASSVEPTGLAGYTF.

This chain connects TRBV4-2 to TRBJ2-2, with 11 bases matching TRBD2. This CDR3 has 18 residues. Germline CDR1 and CDR2: LGHNA and YNFKEQ. V lost 0 bases to trimming and J lost 4 bases; unmatched junction nucleotides: 7. The CDR3 is CASSQDPLAGGGTGELFF. In DNA, the CDR3 is TGTGCCAGCAGCCAAGATCCCCTAGCGGGGGGCGGCACCGGGGAGCTGTTTTTT.

This sequence joins TRBV28 and TRBJ1-2, with D possibly being TRBD1 (6 bases). Germline loops: CDR1 MDHEN, CDR2 SYDVKM. Trimming shortened V by 6 bases and J by 4 bases, and 12 bases separated the two germline ends. The CDR3 is made up of 13 amino acids. The CDR3 coding sequence is TGTGCCAGCAGGGTTACAGGGTCCTATGGCTACACCTTC. Translating it yields CASRVTGSYGYTF.

This chain connects TRBV6-5 to TRBJ1-1; no firm D call. The CDR3 has 13 residues. Germline V gene sequence: CDR1 MNHEY, CDR2 SVGAGI. Trimming shortened V by 7 bases and J by 0 bases, and 9 bases separated the two germline ends. CDR3 sequence reads: CASKVNMNTEAFF. CDR3 bases: TGTGCCAGCAAAGTTAACATGAACACTGAAGCTTTCTTT.

The chain couples TRBV10-3 to TRBJ2-7; TRBD1 might be the D (6 bases). The CDR3 contains 14 residues. V was pared by 6 bases and J by 5 bases, with 17 bases between. CDR1 is ENHRY and CDR2 is SYGVKD in the germline V gene. Written as DNA, the CDR3 is TGTGCCATCAGGGCAGGACAGCGAGGCGACGAGCAGTACTTC. Its protein product is CAIRAGQRGDEQYF.

This clone was seen a single time. The chain combines TRBV9 with TRBJ2-6, with 10 bases identical to TRBD1. CDR1 SGDLS and CDR2 YYNGEE come from the germline V gene. The CDR3 is 20 residues long. V lost 0 bases and J lost 0; bases outside the gene matches: 9. The CDR3 bases are TGTGCCAGCAGCGTAGACGGGAGGAGGACAGGGGGCTCTGGGGCCAACGTCCTGACTTTC. This encodes CASSVDGRRTGGSGANVLTF.